Each of the 23 T cell receptor beta chains below was sequenced from the same sample in a study of post-analysis software for immune sequencing data. Their antigens remain unidentified. The study's findings and limits: TRBV segments more frequent in patients than in controls numbered several and included TRBV5-6, TRBV5-1 and TRBV20-1.

The library was made from cDNA and included unique molecular identifiers. TCRdb re-called the PCR reads with MiXCR, one entry per CDR3 protein. The profile covers 400,000 to 500,000 distinct CDR3 sequences, with roughly 38% appearing a single time and roughly 8.2% taken by the ten largest. Sequencing input: blood. Receptor source: a girl under 10 years old with multiple sclerosis.

The chain uses TRBV12-3 or TRBV12-4 and TRBJ2-3; no reliable D call. The germline V and J ends were trimmed by 3 bases and 0 bases, with 13 bases remaining between them. The CDR3 consists of 16 residues. CDR3 protein: CASSFMTLGSTDTQYF. The CDR3 coding sequence is TGTGCCAGCAGTTTCATGACTCTAGGGAGCACAGATACGCAGTATTTT.

The V and J genes are TRBV15 and TRBJ2-5; the D gene could be TRBD1 or TRBD2 (5 bases each). The CDR3 is 13 residues long. Germline lookup yields CDR1 LNHNV and CDR2 YYDKDF (reference sequence). The V and J ends lost 5 bases and 8 bases respectively, with 15 bases between them. The CDR3 reads CATSEGTLETQYF. DNA of the CDR3: TGTGCCACCAGCGAAGGGACCTTGGAAACCCAGTACTTC.

The chain employs TRBV19 and TRBJ1-1, with TRBD1 identical over 7 bases. CDR1 is LNHDA, CDR2 SQIVND, per germline (reference sequence). This CDR3 contains 13 residues. Losses at the gene ends were 9 bases for V and 5 bases for J; bases not matched to a gene: 9. The CDR3 DNA sequence: TGTGCCAGCAGAAGACAGGGACAAACTGAAGCTTTCTTT. Translated: CASRRQGQTEAFF.

The V call is TRBV28, the J call TRBJ2-3; D unresolved. CDR1 is MDHEN, CDR2 SYDVKM, per germline. This CDR3 comprises 14 residues. Trimming removed 1 base at V and 1 base at J, with 6 bases between. CDR3 DNA: TGTGCCAGCAGTTTATCATGGGGCACAGATACGCAGTATTTT. It specifies CASSLSWGTDTQYF.

The CDR3: CASSQGSGRLGDEQFF. DNA of the CDR3: TGTGCCAGCAGCCAAGGTAGCGGGAGGCTGGGCGATGAGCAGTTCTTC. The chain joins TRBV7-3 to TRBJ2-1; TRBD2 matches at 10 bases. J lost 8 bases, V lost 5 bases, and 12 bases had no gene match. The CDR3 totals 16 residues. Germline lookup yields CDR1 SGHTA and CDR2 FQGTGA.

The genes are TRBV9 and TRBJ2-5; the match to TRBD2 covers 7 bases. Germline V CDR1 and CDR2: SGDLS, YYNGEE. V lost 4 bases and J lost 11; bases outside the gene matches: 26. CDR3 length equals 18 residues. The CDR3 region is CASSPTARTRPAPNEQYF. In nucleotides, the CDR3 is TGTGCCAGCAGCCCTACTGCCCGGACTAGACCCGCCCCCAATGAGCAGTACTTC.

This clonotype was counted only a few times. V gene TRBV5-1 combines with J gene TRBJ1-4; D is undetermined. V gave up 0 bases and J gave up 5 bases, with 8 bases separating them. The CDR3 loop spans 14 amino acids. Germline loops: CDR1 SGHRS, CDR2 YFSETQ. In DNA, the CDR3 is TGCGCCAGCAGCTTGGCCGTCGGAAATGAAAAACTGTTTTTT. Its protein product is CASSLAVGNEKLFF.

This clonotype was seen a few times. The chain carries TRBV2 and TRBJ2-1; D uncertain. The germline V gene has CDR1 SNHLY and CDR2 FYNNEI. The CDR3 is 15 amino acids. Trimming removed 2 bases at V and 6 bases at J, with 14 bases between. The CDR3 here is CASSEQLGSGNEQFF. The CDR3 DNA follows: TGTGCCAGCAGTGAACAACTGGGGTCTGGCAATGAGCAGTTCTTC.

The genes are TRBV27 and TRBJ1-5; TRBD1 is a possible D gene (5 bases). Germline lookup yields CDR1 MNHEY and CDR2 SMNVEV (reference sequence). This CDR3 is built from 14 residues. V was pared by 5 bases and J by 2 bases, with 10 bases between. CDR3 residues: CASSMATGNQPQHF. The CDR3 DNA reads TGTGCCAGCAGTATGGCGACAGGCAATCAGCCCCAGCATTTT.

This clonotype came up a few times. The V call is TRBV6-1, the J call TRBJ2-7; 11 nucleotides match TRBD1. V lost 6 bases, J lost 4 bases, and 20 bases stayed unmatched. CDR1 is MNHNS and CDR2 is SASEGT in the germline V gene. The CDR3 is 19 amino acids. CDR3 nucleotides: TGTGCCAGCAGGCGAACCTCTAGGCTCATGGACAGGGGGCTATACGAGCAGTACTTC. It is translated as CASRRTSRLMDRGLYEQYF.

The chain has TRBV28 and TRBJ2-7, with unresolved D. V lost 8 bases and J lost 3, with 17 bases in between. The CDR3 contains 14 residues. Germline assignment: CDR1 MDHEN and CDR2 SYDVKM. CDR3 nucleotide sequence: TGTGCCAGCGGCCCGGGCAGCTCACTCTACGAGCAGTACTTC. Translated: CASGPGSSLYEQYF.

The chain links TRBV4-2 to TRBJ2-1; no firm D call. CDR1 LGHNA and CDR2 YNFKEQ come from the germline V gene. CDR3 size: 15 residues. Trimming took off 1 base at V and 5 bases at J, with 12 bases between the two ends. The CDR3 is CASSQGVANHNEQFF. CDR3 bases: TGTGCCAGCAGCCAAGGGGTAGCAAACCACAATGAGCAGTTCTTC.

This clonotype occurred many times. The chain is built from TRBV12-3 or TRBV12-4 and TRBJ1-1; no clear D. This CDR3 has 13 amino acids. Trimming removed 3 bases from V and 1 base from J, with 6 bases in between. CDR3 region: CASSLAENTEAFF. CDR3 nucleotide sequence: TGTGCCAGCAGTTTGGCAGAGAACACTGAAGCTTTCTTT.

The chain carries TRBV7-3 and TRBJ2-1, with a weak D call TRBD1 (6 bases). This CDR3 spans 18 amino acids. CDR1 and CDR2 (germline): SGHTA, FQGTGA. The ends were cut back, 2 bases at V and 0 bases at J, with 17 bases in the middle. CDR3 coding DNA: TGTGCCAGCAGCTTAGGTGGGGGCGCCCTAAGCTCCTACAATGAGCAGTTCTTC. Encoded protein: CASSLGGGALSSYNEQFF.

The genes are TRBV5-1 and TRBJ2-1, with TRBD2 as a possible D gene (5 bases). V lost 7 bases and J lost 9, with 17 bases in between. Germline V gene lookup returns CDR1 SGHRS and CDR2 YFSETQ. This CDR3 comprises 13 residues. In nucleotides, the CDR3 is TGCGCCAGCGCGGAGGAGCCTTTCGGTGAGCAGTTCTTC. Translated: CASAEEPFGEQFF.

This clonotype was detected a few times. The chain couples TRBV11-2 to TRBJ2-5; possibly TRBD1 or TRBD2 for D (5 bases each). Per germline, CDR1 SGHAT and CDR2 FQNNGV. The CDR3 is 19 amino acids. V was shortened by 1 base and J by 4 bases, with 25 bases between the two germline ends. The DNA for the CDR3 is TGTGCCAGCAGCTTAGGTTTGGCAGGGAGCCTTGGCAAGGGAGAGACCCAGTACTTC. Amino acid sequence: CASSLGLAGSLGKGETQYF.

The rearrangement joins TRBV10-3 to TRBJ2-1; the match to TRBD2 covers 10 bases. The CDR3 extends over 17 amino acids. The V and J ends lost 2 bases and 4 bases, in that order; junction bases with no gene match: 8. Germline CDR1 ENHRY, CDR2 SYGVKD. CDR3 region: CAISEGGSSGSYNEQFF. CDR3 nucleotide sequence: TGTGCCATCAGTGAGGGAGGTTCTAGCGGGAGTTACAATGAGCAGTTCTTC.

This clonotype has a handful of counts. The chain couples TRBV6-6 to TRBJ2-7, with 13 nucleotides matching TRBD2. With 8 bases clipped from V and 0 bases from J, the junction kept 4 bases outside the gene matches. Germline V gives CDR1 MNHNY, CDR2 SVGAGI (reference sequence). This CDR3 is 15 amino acids long. The CDR3: CASGTSGTSSYEQYF. CDR3 bases: TGTGCCAGCGGGACTAGCGGGACCAGCTCCTACGAGCAGTACTTC.

Regarding this clonotype: Relative to the germline gene, one junction end is altered; a read error may explain this. The chain is built from TRBV5-1 and TRBJ1-1; D gene unclear. CDR1 is SGHRS, CDR2 YFSETQ, per germline. The CDR3 length is 14 residues. This CDR3 is CAGSLVGKSTEAFF. In DNA form, the CDR3 reads TGCGCCGGCAGCTTGGTGGGTAAGAGCACTGAAGCTTTCTTT.

In this sample, this clonotype turned up a few times. CDR3 in DNA: TGTGCCAGCAGCCGACTAGCGGGGGCCAACAATGAGCAGTTCTTC. As protein: CASSRLAGANNEQFF. The V gene is TRBV12-3 or TRBV12-4, the J gene TRBJ2-1, with 12 bases that match TRBD2. With V trimmed by 6 bases and J by 5 bases, 5 bases remained unmatched. The CDR3 spans 15 residues.

The rearrangement uses TRBV20-1 and TRBJ2-1; D possibly corresponds to TRBD1 (6 bases). Trimming stripped 6 bases from V and 1 base from J, with 13 bases between. The CDR3 is made up of 14 amino acids. Germline V gene sequence: CDR1 DFQATT, CDR2 SNEGSKA (reference sequence). CDR3 in DNA: TGCAGTGCCAGGGGTCTCGCATCCTACAATGAGCAGTTCTTC. Encoded protein: CSARGLASYNEQFF.

This rearrangement joins TRBV5-1 to TRBJ2-1, with D maybe TRBD1 (5 bases). The CDR3 is made up of 15 amino acids. Germline CDR1 reads SGHRS; CDR2 reads YFSETQ. Between the trimmed V and J ends, which lost 6 bases and 1 base, there was a span of 14 bases. The CDR3: CASTAPGLSYNEQFF. In DNA, the CDR3 is TGCGCCAGCACGGCGCCAGGGTTATCCTACAATGAGCAGTTCTTC.

J is TRBJ2-5 and V is TRBV10-3, with D unclear. The CDR3 is 13 residues long. V was shortened by 1 base and J by 3 bases, with 6 bases between the two germline ends. CDR1 and CDR2 (germline): ENHRY, SYGVKD. The CDR3 DNA reads TGTGCCATCAGTGAGTTTAAGGAAGAGACCCAGTACTTC. It encodes CAISEFKEETQYF.